One sample yielded the 10 T cell receptor beta chains listed below, sequenced in a study of blood T cells in healthy people across ages (dated by TCRdb to between 2014 and 2016). The library was generated by 5' RACE. The sample was run on an Illumina HiSeq 2500. A second roughly 6 to 12 cycle PCR used a sample-barcoded 5' primer and a J-beta primer mix. In TCRdb, the public reads were trimmed at Q25 with fastp and aligned with MiXCR, with productive beta chains retained. Rows are combined by CDR3 protein, so each entry shows the most common genes and DNA. In this sample the table shows 920,000 or so distinct CDR3 sequences, 35% to 55% of which occur a single time. Approximately 19% of the sample goes to the ten largest clones. Material for sequencing was blood. The receptors were gathered from a woman aged 60-75 years in good health.

This clonotype has only one observation. J is TRBJ1-2 and V is TRBV5-6, with 10 bases aligning to TRBD1. The CDR3 has 15 amino acids. The germline gives CDR1 SGHDT, CDR2 YYEEEE. Trimming cost V 4 bases and J 8 bases; bases outside gene matches: 11. The CDR3 DNA is TGTGCCAGCAGCCCCCCGGGACAGGGGATTAACGGCTACACCTTC. This codes for CASSPPGQGINGYTF.

This clonotype was counted a few times. The chain uses TRBV29-1 and TRBJ2-2; 9 bases are a match to TRBD2. Germline loops: CDR1 SQVTM, CDR2 ANQGSEA. V shed 0 bases and J 6 bases; nucleotides not matched to a gene: 8. There are 16 residues in the CDR3. The CDR3 sequence: CSVEDPTSGRAGELFF. The CDR3 nucleotides read TGCAGCGTTGAAGACCCGACTAGCGGAAGGGCCGGGGAGCTGTTTTTT.

This clonotype occurred a few times. The rearrangement links TRBV6-6 to TRBJ2-7; D is undetermined. CDR1 and CDR2 (germline): MNHNY, SVGAGI (reference sequence). Trimming cost V 5 bases and J 3 bases, with 14 bases left between them. CDR3 length: 14 amino acids. The CDR3 loop reads CASSLRGQLYEQYF. The CDR3 region has the DNA TGTGCCAGCAGTCTCCGAGGCCAACTCTACGAGCAGTACTTC.

This chain links TRBV6-5 with TRBJ2-3; 10 bases are shared with TRBD1. Germline V gives CDR1 MNHEY, CDR2 SVGAGI. This CDR3 has 15 residues. The ends lost 5 bases at V and 3 bases at J; junction bases unmatched: 5. For the CDR3, the DNA is TGTGCCAGCAGTAACCCGGGACAGGGGACAGATACGCAGTATTTT. Encoded protein: CASSNPGQGTDTQYF.

CDR3 coding DNA: TGTGCCAGCAGCCGAACCAGGATCCGAGAGACCCAGTACTTC. Translation gives CASSRTRIRETQYF. The genes are TRBV5-6 and TRBJ2-5; D ambiguous. CDR3 length equals 14 residues. The V end lost 4 bases, the J end lost 4 bases, and 14 bases lay between the germline ends. Germline lookup yields CDR1 SGHDT and CDR2 YYEEEE.

This rearrangement joins TRBV5-1 to TRBJ2-1; 9 nucleotides align to TRBD2. CDR1 and CDR2 from the germline V gene are SGHRS and YFSETQ. The V segment lost 0 bases and the J segment 9 bases; nucleotides outside the gene matches: 13. This CDR3 spans 17 amino acids. The CDR3 protein is CASSLDPGLATRSEQFF. The CDR3 DNA follows: TGCGCCAGCAGCTTGGACCCGGGACTAGCTACCAGGAGTGAGCAGTTCTTC.

The chain links TRBV20-1 to TRBJ1-2, with no clear D. The CDR3 contains 10 residues. V gave up 3 bases and J gave up 6 bases, with 5 bases separating them. Per germline, CDR1 DFQATT and CDR2 SNEGSKA (reference sequence). In DNA form, the CDR3 reads TGCAGTGCTAGTAAGCATGGCTACACCTTC. Translation: CSASKHGYTF.

The chain carries TRBV20-1 and TRBJ2-7; D is perhaps TRBD2 (6 bases). Per germline, CDR1 DFQATT and CDR2 SNEGSKA (reference sequence). This CDR3 is 13 amino acids long. The V gene lost 6 bases and the J gene lost 3 bases, with 15 bases spanning the gap. CDR3 residues: CSAVAGTVYEQYF. The CDR3 DNA follows: TGCAGTGCCGTCGCCGGGACTGTCTACGAGCAGTACTTC.

This clonotype has only a few counts. The chain employs TRBV29-1 and TRBJ2-1; TRBD2 might be the D (6 bases). The CDR3 sequence is 14 residues long. Looked up from germline, CDR1 is SQVTM and CDR2 is ANQGSEA. The V gene lost 4 bases and the J gene lost 7 bases, with 17 bases spanning the gap. The CDR3 nucleotides read TGCAGCGTTGTTGTCGCGGGGTTGGGGAATGAGCAGTTCTTC. It translates to CSVVVAGLGNEQFF.

V and J are TRBV20-1 and TRBJ2-3; no clear D gene. This CDR3 region has 13 residues. Germline-derived CDR1 and CDR2 are DFQATT and SNEGSKA (reference sequence). V was shortened by 3 bases and J by 2 bases, with 9 bases between the two germline ends. The CDR3 sequence: CSARPGPTDTQYF. CDR3 DNA: TGCAGTGCTAGGCCCGGACCCACAGATACGCAGTATTTT.